This T cell receptor beta chain stems from a study of beta chain features in type 1 diabetes. Study information: Cell yields, gender and age were comparable in patients and healthy donors.

General study findings and limits: Moderate but significant shortening of TCRB CDR3s was recorded in all four CD4+ subsets from Type 1 diabetes patients.

Researchers reported sorting CD4+ naive, central memory, regulatory and stem cell-like memory cells via CD45RO/CCR7/CD25/CD127/CD95/CD27. Reverse transcribing all isolated RNA meant expressed TCRB transcripts were sequenced. The table came from immunoSEQ multiplex PCR; TCRdb's copy has only in-frame clones and leaves some out. The data show hundreds of thousands of clones, about an eighth seen once. The CDR3 spans 15 residues. V gave up 2 bases and J gave up 4 bases, with 17 bases separating them. CDR1 is GTSNPN and CDR2 is SVGIG in the germline V gene (reference sequence). There are a few counts of this clone. Its antigen remains unknown.

The chain is built from TRBV30 and TRBJ2-5, with D possibly called TRBD1 or TRBD2 (5 bases each). Sample: naive CD4+ T cells from blood. This receptor was identified in a young man with type 1 diabetes. The chain's CDR3 is CAWSPPGPRGETQYF. The CDR3 DNA sequence: TGTGCCTGGAGTCCACCGGGACCCCGGGGAGAGACCCAGTACTTC.